These 15 T cell receptor beta chains came from one sample sequenced in a study of glioma-infiltrating T cells. Amplification of TCR alpha and beta CDR3 regions from RNA used iRepertoire nested multiplex PCR. Using its own MiXCR run on the multiplex PCR reads, TCRdb lists one record per CDR3 protein. The sample has some 180,000 distinct CDR3 sequences, 30% to 40% seen once. Sequenced: glioma tissue, nonneoplastic brain tissue, or PBMCs (not recorded which). These receptors were taken from a human donor with low-grade glioma or glioblastoma, undergoing nonglioma brain surgery, or in good health (not recorded which).

Concerning this clonotype itself: A much larger clonotype is one base distant, so this may be a read error. The chain combines TRBV2 with TRBJ2-7; 7 nucleotides line up with TRBD1. In germline, CDR1 is SNHLY, CDR2 FYNNEI. The CDR3 is 14 amino acids. V gave up 7 bases and J gave up 2 bases; unmatched junction bases: 8. The CDR3 coding sequence is TGTGCCAGCACCTACCGGGACAGAACCTACGAGCAGTACTTC. It translates to CASTYRDRTYEQYF.

This clonotype was observed at least ten times. The V gene is TRBV7-2, the J gene TRBJ1-5; TRBD1 matches at 9 bases. Germline CDR1 SGHTA, CDR2 FQGNSA. Germline trimming cut 4 bases from V and 3 bases from J; bases unmatched to any gene: 4. This CDR3 contains 15 residues. Here the CDR3 DNA reads TGTGCCAGCAGCTACAGGACAGGGGACAATCAGCCCCAGCATTTT. It encodes CASSYRTGDNQPQHF.

The genes are TRBV6-1 and TRBJ2-4; D remains unclear. CDR3 length equals 11 residues. CDR1 and CDR2 from the germline V gene are MNHNS and SASEGT. Trimming took 6 bases from V and 8 from J, leaving 8 bases between them. The CDR3 here is CASRPRYIQYF. The DNA for the CDR3 is TGTGCCAGCAGACCGAGGTACATTCAGTACTTC.

Concerning this clonotype itself: A junction end diverges from the germline sequence, so it may reflect a read error. The chain joins TRBV6-1 to TRBJ1-6; D is perhaps TRBD1 (5 bases). The germline V gene has CDR1 MNHNS and CDR2 SASEGT. The CDR3 extends over 13 amino acids. As DNA, the CDR3 is TGTGCCAGCAGCGAAGGGGCGAATTCACCCCTCCACTTT. This gives the protein CASSEGANSPLHF.

This clonotype was picked up a small number of times. The chain has TRBV4-1 and TRBJ2-7, with TRBD2 matching 8 bases. The CDR3 sequence is 15 residues long. V lost 0 bases, J lost 4 bases, and 5 bases stayed unmatched. Looked up from germline, CDR1 is MGHRA and CDR2 is YSYEKL. The CDR3 nucleotides read TGCGCCAGCAGCCAAGACCCCGGCGGGAGGTACGAGCAGTACTTC. Translation: CASSQDPGGRYEQYF.

About this clonotype itself: This may come from a read error, since a much larger clone is one base off. The chain joins TRBV12-3 or TRBV12-4 to TRBJ2-3, with 7 bases that match TRBD2. This CDR3 has 15 residues. CDR3 region: CAGSLYSGSTDTQYF. The CDR3 DNA sequence: TGTGCCGGCAGTTTGTATAGCGGGAGCACAGATACGCAGTATTTT.

The table lists this clonotype with a few counts. This rearrangement joins TRBV19 to TRBJ2-3, with D possibly being TRBD2 (5 bases). Trimming removed 7 bases at V and 2 bases at J, with 13 bases between. Germline V gives CDR1 LNHDA, CDR2 SQIVND (reference sequence). The CDR3 loop spans 14 amino acids. The CDR3 spells CASTPGSPTDTQYF. The DNA for the CDR3 is TGTGCCAGTACACCGGGGTCACCCACAGATACGCAGTATTTT.

The chain joins TRBV27 to TRBJ1-5; D is unclear. V was clipped by 3 bases and J by 6 bases, with 12 bases between them. The length of the CDR3 is 14 residues. CDR1 and CDR2 from the germline V gene are MNHEY and SMNVEV (reference sequence). The chain's CDR3 is CASSFSGGVQPQHF. DNA for the CDR3: TGTGCCAGCAGTTTTTCAGGTGGCGTTCAGCCCCAGCATTTT.

A word on this clonotype: This may be a read error, as it is one base from a much larger clone. The chain has TRBV7-9 and TRBJ2-3; TRBD2 agrees at 11 bases. After removal of 3 bases from V and 4 bases from J, the junction contained 12 bases not matched to a gene. The CDR3 is 18 residues long. The germline CDR1 and CDR2 sequences are SEHNR and FQNEAQ (reference sequence). CDR3 coding DNA: TGTGCCAGCAGCTTTCCGGTACTAGCGGGAGTGGTCTCAGATACGCAGTATTTT. Amino acid sequence: CASSFPVLAGVVSDTQYF.

The CDR3 DNA reads TGCGCCAGCAGCCGAGGGATTTACTCTGGAAACACCATATATTTT. The encoded protein is CASSRGIYSGNTIYF. This chain uses TRBV4-1 with TRBJ1-3; no reliable D call. CDR3 size: 15 residues. CDR1 and CDR2 from the germline V gene are MGHRA and YSYEKL. V was trimmed by 4 bases and J by 0 bases, leaving 10 bases between them.

This clonotype was observed many times. V usage is TRBV10-3 and J usage is TRBJ2-3; 7 bases map to TRBD2. The CDR3 spans 15 residues. V lost 6 bases to trimming and J lost 2 bases; unmatched junction nucleotides: 8. Germline CDR1 ENHRY, CDR2 SYGVKD. The CDR3 nucleotides are TGTGCCATCAGGGGTGGGGCGGGAGCCACAGATACGCAGTATTTT. It yields the protein CAIRGGAGATDTQYF.

Ten or more counts support this clonotype. The chain recombines TRBV6-1 with TRBJ1-2; a possible D gene is TRBD1 (5 bases). Germline CDR1 is MNHNS and CDR2 is SASEGT. The CDR3 totals 15 residues. The V gene lost 0 bases and the J gene lost 5 bases, with 13 bases spanning the gap. The CDR3 spells CASSEAGRQIYGYTF. CDR3 sequence (DNA): TGTGCCAGCAGTGAAGCGGGACGGCAAATTTATGGCTACACCTTC.

This clonotype was recorded at least ten times. The rearrangement links TRBV5-4 to TRBJ2-1, with TRBD1 matching 9 bases. This CDR3 is 16 amino acids long. Looked up from germline, CDR1 is SGHNT and CDR2 is YYREEE (reference sequence). With V trimmed by 4 bases and J by 0 bases, 5 bases remained unmatched. DNA of the CDR3: TGTGCCAGCAGCAGGACAGGGGATAGCTCCTACAATGAGCAGTTCTTC. Amino acid sequence: CASSRTGDSSYNEQFF.

Comment on this clonotype: A read error may explain this, as a much larger clone is one base away. The V call is TRBV7-2, the J call TRBJ2-7; 9 bases align to TRBD2. CDR3 size: 14 residues. V was pared by 4 bases and J by 6 bases, with 7 bases of the junction left unmatched. Germline V gene sequence: CDR1 SGHTA, CDR2 FQGNSA. CDR3 amino acids: CASSYPSGKGEQYF. The CDR3 bases are TGTGCCAGCAGCTACCCTAGCGGGAAGGGCGAGCAGTACTTC.

This clonotype was counted ten times or more. The V call is TRBV12-3 or TRBV12-4, the J call TRBJ2-2; D not certain. Trimming pared 5 bases from V and 1 base from J, leaving 8 bases between. The CDR3 sequence is 14 residues long. DNA for the CDR3: TGTGCCAGCAGTGGCGACGTGAACACCGGGGAGCTGTTTTTT. Translated: CASSGDVNTGELFF.